Following are 23 T cell receptor beta chains from one sample sequenced in a study of T cell responses to AZD1222 COVID-19 vaccine. TCRdb's table, derived via immunoSEQ multiplex PCR, lists solely in-frame clones and lacks some. The sample lists just under 90,000 clones; just over 85% were seen once. Sequencing was performed on peripheral blood, taken on day 0 of MenACWY control vaccination. The receptors come from an adult in good health.

The V gene is TRBV4-1, the J gene TRBJ1-1, with 7 bases fitting TRBD1. CDR1 and CDR2 (germline): MGHRA, YSYEKL. The length of the CDR3 is 17 residues. The J segment lost 0 bases and the V segment lost 0 bases, leaving 7 bases of the junction unmatched. The CDR3 loop is CASSQDRGTDLNTEAFF. CDR3 coding DNA: TGCGCCAGCAGCCAAGATAGGGGGACAGACTTGAACACTGAAGCTTTCTTT.

This clone was seen a handful of times. J is TRBJ1-3 and V is TRBV11-2, with D possibly being TRBD1 (5 bases). CDR3 length: 14 residues. The V end was cut by 10 bases, the J end by 0 bases, with 13 bases between. Germline V CDR1 and CDR2: SGHAT, FQNNGV. CDR3 loop: CATRDSGSGNTIYF. CDR3 coding DNA: TGTGCCACCCGGGACTCCGGCTCTGGAAACACCATATATTTT.

J is TRBJ2-7 and V is TRBV30; D possibly corresponds to TRBD1 (6 bases). The CDR3 totals 14 residues. Trimming cost V 2 bases and J 1 base, with 12 bases left between them. The germline gives CDR1 GTSNPN, CDR2 SVGIG (reference sequence). DNA for the CDR3: TGTGCCTGGAGTCAGGGGATCGGGTCCTACGAGCAGTACTTC. Its translation: CAWSQGIGSYEQYF.

The chain combines TRBV29-1 with TRBJ2-1, with 10 nucleotides matching TRBD1. The germline gives CDR1 SQVTM, CDR2 ANQGSEA. This CDR3 contains 14 residues. Losses at the gene ends were 2 bases for V and 8 bases for J; bases not matched to a gene: 6. Here the CDR3 reads CSVERTGGYDEQFF. The CDR3 DNA reads TGCAGCGTTGAACGGACAGGGGGGTACGATGAGCAGTTCTTC.

The genes are TRBV5-4 and TRBJ1-4, with D possibly being TRBD1 (5 bases). The CDR3 consists of 17 residues. V lost 0 bases, J lost 1 base, and 13 bases lay in between. CDR1 and CDR2 (germline): SGHNT, YYREEE (reference sequence). The CDR3 region is CASSLGGVPLTNEKLFF. CDR3 in DNA: TGTGCCAGCAGCTTGGGAGGGGTCCCCCTAACTAATGAAAAACTGTTTTTT.

The chain combines TRBV4-1 with TRBJ1-5; 10 nucleotides align to TRBD1. Looked up from germline, CDR1 is MGHRA and CDR2 is YSYEKL. The CDR3 length is 15 residues. Trimming took 4 bases from V and 6 from J; bases not matched to a gene: 6. CDR3 nucleotides: TGCGCCAGCAGCCGGGACAGGGGACTCGGTCAGCCCCAGCATTTT. Translated: CASSRDRGLGQPQHF.

CDR3 residues: CASSLAGGYTF. The CDR3, as DNA: TGTGCCAGCAGCTTAGCGGGGGGCTACACCTTC. The chain uses TRBV7-9 and TRBJ1-2; D gene unclear. Germline V gives CDR1 SEHNR, CDR2 FQNEAQ (reference sequence). Trimming took off 0 bases at V and 8 bases at J, with 4 bases between the two ends. The CDR3 has 11 amino acids.

This clone appeared once. CDR3 DNA: TGTGCCAGCAGTTTAAGGGGTACGCAGTATTTT. Its protein product is CASSLRGTQYF. The chain couples TRBV12-3 or TRBV12-4 to TRBJ2-3; maybe TRBD1 (5 bases). Between the trimmed V and J ends, which lost 2 bases and 8 bases, there was a span of 5 bases. This CDR3 is 11 amino acids long.

This sequence joins TRBV5-6 and TRBJ1-2; 9 bases map to TRBD1. Germline CDR1 SGHDT, CDR2 YYEEEE. V lost 4 bases and J lost 5; bases outside the gene matches: 12. The CDR3 spans 16 residues. The CDR3 nucleotides are TGTGCCAGCAGCAACCTGCCGGACAGGGGTGATTATGGCTACACCTTC. This translates into CASSNLPDRGDYGYTF.

The gene calls are TRBV6-2 or TRBV6-3 and TRBJ2-5, with D perhaps TRBD1 (6 bases). CDR3 length equals 13 residues. Deletions cut 6 bases from V and 2 bases from J, with 10 bases between. Germline CDR1 reads MNHEY; CDR2 reads SVGEGT. DNA for the CDR3: TGTGCCAGCAGCGACAGGCTGCAAGAGACCCAGTACTTC. It translates to CASSDRLQETQYF.

The V call is TRBV7-2, the J call TRBJ2-3; tentatively, D is TRBD2 (5 bases). The germline CDR1 and CDR2 sequences are SGHTA and FQGNSA. Trimming pared 5 bases from V and 0 bases from J, leaving 18 bases between. The CDR3 totals 17 residues. The CDR3 sequence is CASSPEALAQSTDTQYF. DNA of the CDR3: TGTGCCAGCAGCCCAGAGGCCCTAGCTCAGAGCACAGATACGCAGTATTTT.

The chain employs TRBV5-1 and TRBJ2-7; TRBD2 is a possible D gene (6 bases). Trimming stripped 0 bases from V and 5 bases from J, with 9 bases between. Germline-derived CDR1 and CDR2 are SGHRS and YFSETQ. This CDR3 is built from 13 residues. The CDR3 spells CASSLDRGNEQYF. In DNA, the CDR3 is TGCGCCAGCAGCTTGGATCGGGGGAACGAGCAGTACTTC.

This chain uses TRBV6-5 with TRBJ1-4; TRBD1 aligns across 11 bases. Per the germline V gene, CDR1 is MNHEY and CDR2 is SVGAGI. The junction had 5 bases not matched to a gene; V was cut back by 5 bases and J by 6 bases. The CDR3 is made up of 15 amino acids. CDR3 bases: TGTGCCAGCAGTCTACGGACAGGGGGCTATGAAAAACTGTTTTTT. It is translated as CASSLRTGGYEKLFF.

This chain uses TRBV5-6 with TRBJ2-2; a possible D gene is TRBD2 (6 bases). Germline CDR1 is SGHDT and CDR2 is YYEEEE. Trimming removed 0 bases from V and 7 bases from J, with 7 bases in between. The CDR3 consists of 13 residues. The DNA of the CDR3 is TGTGCCAGCAGCTTGGGCGGGGACGGGGAGCTGTTTTTT. Its translation is CASSLGGDGELFF.

V gene TRBV7-2 combines with J gene TRBJ1-5; D gene uncertain. V lost 5 bases, J lost 5 bases, and 19 bases lay in between. Germline CDR1 is SGHTA and CDR2 is FQGNSA. The CDR3 extends over 16 amino acids. CDR3 region: CASSLDRGDGYQPQHF. The CDR3 DNA follows: TGTGCCAGCAGCCTAGACCGCGGAGACGGGTATCAGCCCCAGCATTTT.

This chain joins TRBV28 and TRBJ1-4; D is ambiguous. V lost 3 bases and J 7 bases, leaving 9 bases between the germline ends. Germline CDR1 reads MDHEN; CDR2 reads SYDVKM. CDR3 length: 13 amino acids. The DNA for the CDR3 is TGTGCCAGCAGTTTGAGGGTGTTTGAAAAACTGTTTTTT. It encodes CASSLRVFEKLFF.

V usage is TRBV7-9 and J usage is TRBJ1-1; 7 bases align to TRBD1. The CDR3 is 17 residues long. Germline values: CDR1 SEHNR, CDR2 FQNEAQ (reference sequence). V lost 3 bases and J lost 0; bases outside the gene matches: 10. The CDR3 DNA follows: TGTGCCAGCAGCTTGGCCCGGACAGGCCGAATGAACACTGAAGCTTTCTTT. Its protein product is CASSLARTGRMNTEAFF.

The CDR3 region has the DNA TGTGCCAGCAGATTAGGGGGGCCGGACACCGGGGAGCTGTTTTTT. It yields the protein CASRLGGPDTGELFF. The chain links TRBV9 to TRBJ2-2; D may be TRBD1 or TRBD2 (6 bases each). The CDR3 contains 15 residues. Germline CDR1 is SGDLS and CDR2 is YYNGEE. The V end lost 5 bases, the J end lost 3 bases, and 14 bases lay between the germline ends.

The rearrangement joins TRBV9 to TRBJ2-1, with D unresolved. Trimming pared 2 bases from V and 6 bases from J, leaving 9 bases between. In germline, CDR1 is SGDLS, CDR2 YYNGEE. There are 13 residues in the CDR3. As DNA, the CDR3 is TGTGCCAGCAGCGTCTCGGTCGGCAATGAGCAGTTCTTC. This translates into CASSVSVGNEQFF.

The chain links TRBV4-1 to TRBJ2-7; D not certain. In germline, CDR1 is MGHRA, CDR2 YSYEKL. There are 14 residues in the CDR3. The V end was cut by 1 base, the J end by 5 bases, with 12 bases between. CDR3 nucleotide sequence: TGCGCCAGCAGCCAAGGTTTCGATAAGGACGAGCAGTACTTC. Its protein product is CASSQGFDKDEQYF.

The CDR3 reads CASSIQGSNQPQHF. CDR3 DNA: TGTGCCAGTAGTATTCAGGGAAGCAATCAGCCCCAGCATTTT. This chain joins TRBV19 and TRBJ1-5; D is possibly TRBD1 (5 bases). Trimming shortened V by 3 bases and J by 1 base, and 7 bases separated the two germline ends. The CDR3 length is 14 residues. Germline V gene sequence: CDR1 LNHDA, CDR2 SQIVND (reference sequence).

The chain combines TRBV18 with TRBJ2-1; 7 bases are a match to TRBD2. After removal of 0 bases from V and 10 bases from J, the junction contained 12 bases not matched to a gene. The germline V gene has CDR1 KGHSH and CDR2 LQKENI. The CDR3 is made up of 16 amino acids. CDR3 loop: CASSPPVGEGTMEQFF. CDR3 in DNA: TGTGCCAGCTCACCACCTGTGGGGGAGGGTACAATGGAGCAGTTCTTC.

V gene TRBV28 combines with J gene TRBJ2-1, with TRBD1 matching 8 bases. Germline V gene lookup returns CDR1 MDHEN and CDR2 SYDVKM. This CDR3 is built from 16 residues. J gave up 0 bases and V 4 bases, and 5 bases lay outside the gene matches. The CDR3 DNA reads as TGTGCCAGCAGTTCTGACAGGGGATACTCCTACAATGAGCAGTTCTTC. Translation gives CASSSDRGYSYNEQFF.